This T cell receptor (beta chain) originates from a study of STAT5B mutations in CD4+ large granular lymphocyte leukemia. Repertoires were generated with immunoSEQ multiplex PCR, while TCRdb's copy carries only in-frame clones and drops some. The sample has more than 30,000 clones; about four fifths are singletons. Trimming stripped 3 bases from V and 2 bases from J, with 14 bases between. The CDR3 has 15 amino acids. Germline assignment: CDR1 ENHRY and CDR2 SYGVKD. Control samples were healthy donors' buffy coats. V is TRBV10-3 and J is TRBJ2-7; possibly TRBD2 for D (6 bases). This TCR came from a human donor in good health. The sequenced sample was CD4+ T cells from blood buffy coats. The CDR3 DNA sequence: TGTGCCATCAGTGACCCCGGGAGTCTCACCTACGAGCAGTACTTC. Translating it yields CAISDPGSLTYEQYF.